The 21 T cell receptor beta chains presented below share a single source sample, sequenced in a study of blood T cell repertoires in COVID-19. Repertoires were generated with immunoSEQ multiplex PCR, while TCRdb's copy carries only in-frame clones and drops some. The sample holds under 90,000 clones, about 70% seen once. The material sequenced was peripheral blood. These receptors originate from a man in his fifties or sixties with active or convalescent COVID-19.

This clone was seen a handful of times. The chain joins TRBV5-6 to TRBJ2-7; 8 bases are a match to TRBD2. Germline loops: CDR1 SGHDT, CDR2 YYEEEE. Trimming removed 2 bases from V and 0 bases from J; junction bases left unmatched: 10. The CDR3 consists of 17 residues. CDR3 sequence reads: CASSFAGGGAGSYEQYF. The CDR3 DNA reads TGTGCCAGCAGCTTTGCGGGGGGAGGGGCTGGCTCCTACGAGCAGTACTTC.

The rearrangement joins TRBV7-2 to TRBJ1-3; D not resolved. The CDR3 contains 14 residues. Germline assignment: CDR1 SGHTA and CDR2 FQGNSA. The V end lost 5 bases, the J end lost 1 base, and 9 bases lay between the germline ends. The CDR3 protein is CASSRERSGNTIYF. DNA of the CDR3: TGTGCCAGCAGCCGCGAGAGGTCTGGAAACACCATATATTTT. The whole variable domain, filled in from reference TRBV7-2 and TRBJ1-3, reads GAGVSQSPSNKVTEKGKDVELRCDPISGHTALYWYRQSLGQGLEFLIYFQGNSAPDKSGLPSDRFSAERTGGSVSTLTIQRTQQEDSAVYLCASSRERSGNTIYFGEGSWLTVV.

This clone was seen a few times. V is TRBV30 and J is TRBJ1-3; D gene uncertain. V shed 0 bases and J shed 0 bases, with 12 bases lying between them. Germline V CDR1 and CDR2: GTSNPN, SVGIG (reference sequence). The CDR3 consists of 16 residues. CDR3 DNA sequence: TGTGCCTGGAGTGTATCATCCAGGATCTCTGGAAACACCATATATTTT. Protein product: CAWSVSSRISGNTIYF. Using reference TRBV30 and TRBJ1-3 for the parts outside the CDR3, the full variable domain is SQTIHQWPATLVQPVGSPLSLECTVEGTSNPNLYWYRQAAGRGLQLLFYSVGIGQISSEVPQNLSASRPQDRQFILSSKKLLLSDSGFYLCAWSVSSRISGNTIYFGEGSWLTVV.

This clone showed up just once. This chain joins TRBV27 and TRBJ2-3; tentative D call: TRBD2 (6 bases). This CDR3 spans 15 amino acids. Germline values: CDR1 MNHEY, CDR2 SMNVEV (reference sequence). V was pared by 6 bases and J by 2 bases, with 15 bases between. CDR3 sequence (DNA): TGTGCCAGCAGGCGGGGCACGGTCGCCACAGATACGCAGTATTTT. Its protein product is CASRRGTVATDTQYF.

The CDR3 sequence: CASSPGTGANVLTF. DNA for the CDR3: TGTGCCAGTAGTCCGGGGACTGGGGCCAACGTCCTGACTTTC. The genes are TRBV19 and TRBJ2-6, with a weak D call TRBD2 (5 bases). Germline V gene sequence: CDR1 LNHDA, CDR2 SQIVND (reference sequence). The CDR3 totals 14 residues. Trimming removed 5 bases at V and 2 bases at J, with 7 bases between.

This sequence joins TRBV24-1 and TRBJ2-1; 8 nucleotides match TRBD2. There are 15 residues in the CDR3. Trimming took 3 bases from V and 6 from J; bases not matched to a gene: 6. CDR1 KGHDR and CDR2 SFDVKD come from the germline V gene. The CDR3 is CATSDRSGGPNEQFF. CDR3 in DNA: TGTGCCACCAGTGATAGAAGCGGGGGCCCCAATGAGCAGTTCTTC.

The chain has TRBV7-9 and TRBJ2-7; TRBD1 agrees at 7 bases. CDR3 size: 14 residues. V gave up 5 bases and J gave up 2 bases; unmatched junction bases: 6. Germline CDR1 SEHNR, CDR2 FQNEAQ (reference sequence). CDR3 coding DNA: TGTGCCAGCAGCCCGGGACAGAAAGCCTACGAGCAGTACTTC. This codes for CASSPGQKAYEQYF. Looking up the rest from reference TRBV7-9 and TRBJ2-7 gives the full variable domain: DTGVSQNPRHKITKRGQNVTFRCDPISEHNRLYWYRQTLGQGPEFLTYFQNEAQLEKSRLLSDRFSAERPKGSFSTLEIQRTEQGDSAMYLCASSPGQKAYEQYFGPGTRLTVT.

V is TRBV7-9 and J is TRBJ2-5; a weak D match, TRBD2 (5 bases). The V and J ends lost 5 bases and 2 bases respectively, with 12 bases between them. CDR1 is SEHNR, CDR2 FQNEAQ, per germline (reference sequence). The CDR3 consists of 14 residues. CDR3 nucleotides: TGTGCCAGCAGCCATCTCAGGACTCAAGAGACCCAGTACTTC. It yields the protein CASSHLRTQETQYF.

This sequence joins TRBV27 and TRBJ1-4, with D perhaps TRBD1 (5 bases). CDR1 is MNHEY and CDR2 is SMNVEV in the germline V gene (reference sequence). V was pared by 2 bases and J by 7 bases, with 11 bases between. The CDR3 totals 14 residues. CDR3 residues: CASSLKPGGEKLFF. In DNA, the CDR3 is TGTGCCAGCAGTTTAAAACCGGGGGGTGAAAAACTGTTTTTT.

The chain is built from TRBV5-4 and TRBJ2-6, with a possible D match to TRBD1 (6 bases). The V gene lost 4 bases and the J gene lost 0 bases, with 8 bases spanning the gap. The CDR3 runs 15 residues. Germline CDR1 SGHNT, CDR2 YYREEE (reference sequence). The DNA for the CDR3 is TGTGCCAGCAGCATGGACAGCTCTGGGGCCAACGTCCTGACTTTC. Translation gives CASSMDSSGANVLTF.

The chain is built from TRBV4-3 and TRBJ2-3, with 10 bases aligning to TRBD2. Germline CDR1 is LGHNA and CDR2 is YSLEER. The CDR3 consists of 19 residues. After removal of 8 bases from V and 0 bases from J, the junction contained 17 bases not matched to a gene. The CDR3 bases are TGCGCCAGCTCGCGCCGCGGAGTAGCGGGGGGCCTTAGCACAGATACGCAGTATTTT. Translated: CASSRRGVAGGLSTDTQYF.

This chain connects TRBV19 to TRBJ1-5, with D possibly matching TRBD1 (5 bases). This CDR3 region has 13 residues. Trimming shortened V by 7 bases and J by 2 bases, and 9 bases separated the two germline ends. The germline gives CDR1 LNHDA, CDR2 SQIVND (reference sequence). CDR3: CASTPTGNQPQHF. The CDR3 coding sequence is TGTGCCAGTACCCCGACAGGCAATCAGCCCCAGCATTTT.

V is TRBV7-8 and J is TRBJ1-2, with D unresolved. Germline CDR1 is SGHVS and CDR2 is FQNEAQ. The CDR3 has 11 amino acids. Trimming pared 5 bases from V and 7 bases from J, leaving 8 bases between. The CDR3 bases are TGTGCCAGCAGCACTTCCGGTGGCTACACCTTC. This translates into CASSTSGGYTF.

This chain links TRBV19 with TRBJ2-7, with 7 nucleotides matching TRBD2. This CDR3 is 13 amino acids long. J lost 2 bases, V lost 6 bases, and 4 bases had no gene match. From germline, CDR1 is LNHDA and CDR2 SQIVND (reference sequence). CDR3 sequence: CASRGEGAYEQYF. The CDR3 DNA reads TGTGCCAGTAGAGGGGAGGGAGCCTACGAGCAGTACTTC. Combining the CDR3 with reference TRBV19 and TRBJ2-7 gives the whole variable domain DGGITQSPKYLFRKEGQNVTLSCEQNLNHDAMYWYRQDPGQGLRLIYYSQIVNDFQKGDIAEGYSVSREKKESFPLTVTSAQKNPTAFYLCASRGEGAYEQYFGPGTRLTVT.

The chain recombines TRBV5-1 with TRBJ2-5; 10 nucleotides match TRBD2. J lost 4 bases, V lost 2 bases, and 8 bases had no gene match. Germline CDR1 SGHRS, CDR2 YFSETQ. The CDR3 extends over 16 amino acids. This CDR3 reads CASSLPAGGQGETQYF. CDR3 nucleotide sequence: TGCGCCAGCAGCTTACCAGCGGGGGGGCAGGGAGAGACCCAGTACTTC.

The chain employs TRBV5-1 and TRBJ2-1; no reliable D call. CDR3 size: 15 residues. Trimming removed 0 bases from V and 0 bases from J, with 7 bases in between. The germline V gene has CDR1 SGHRS and CDR2 YFSETQ. CDR3: CASSLEPNSYNEQFF. The CDR3 DNA reads as TGCGCCAGCAGCTTGGAGCCTAACTCCTACAATGAGCAGTTCTTC.

This clone appeared a few times. The chain joins TRBV11-2 to TRBJ1-4; D is perhaps TRBD1 (5 bases). The germline V gene has CDR1 SGHAT and CDR2 FQNNGV. V lost 4 bases to trimming and J lost 7 bases, with 16 bases between them. CDR3 length: 15 amino acids. DNA for the CDR3: TGTGCCAGCAGCTCAGGTCTGGGGACTGGTGAAAAACTGTTTTTT. This sequence encodes CASSSGLGTGEKLFF.

J is TRBJ2-7 and V is TRBV5-1; D is possibly TRBD2 (5 bases). Germline V lookup: CDR1 SGHRS, CDR2 YFSETQ. This CDR3 spans 15 amino acids. V lost 1 base and J lost 0, with 11 bases in between. The CDR3 is CASSLLLGSSYEQYF. The DNA for the CDR3 is TGCGCCAGCAGCTTGCTCCTAGGGAGCTCCTACGAGCAGTACTTC.

J is TRBJ2-5 and V is TRBV6-1; 13 bases are a match to TRBD2. J lost 5 bases, V lost 3 bases, and 3 bases had no gene match. The CDR3 loop spans 15 amino acids. Germline V gene data show CDR1 as MNHNS and CDR2 as SASEGT. CDR3 nucleotides: TGTGCCAGCAGTGAGACTAGCGGGGGGTGGGAGACCCAGTACTTC. This encodes CASSETSGGWETQYF.

Only a few counts were recorded for this clone. The genes are TRBV20-1 and TRBJ1-3, with no clear D. The CDR3 runs to 13 residues. CDR1 DFQATT and CDR2 SNEGSKA come from the germline V gene (reference sequence). V lost 3 bases, J lost 4 bases, and 10 bases lay in between. CDR3 in amino acids: CSASQQVGNTIYF. In DNA, the CDR3 is TGCAGTGCTAGTCAGCAGGTGGGAAACACCATATATTTT.

This sequence joins TRBV2 and TRBJ2-1; 7 positions agree with TRBD2. The CDR3 loop spans 11 amino acids. V lost 8 bases to trimming and J lost 14 bases; unmatched junction nucleotides: 9. Per the germline V gene, CDR1 is SNHLY and CDR2 is FYNNEI. The CDR3 here is CASAGETIEFF. Here the CDR3 DNA reads TGTGCCAGCGCGGGGGAAACGATAGAGTTCTTC. The full variable domain, completed using reference TRBV2 and TRBJ2-1, is EPEVTQTPSHQVTQMGQEVILRCVPISNHLYFYWYRQILGQKVEFLVSFYNNEISEKSEIFDDQFSVERPDGSNFTLKIRSTKLEDSAMYFCASAGETIEFFGPGTRLTVL.